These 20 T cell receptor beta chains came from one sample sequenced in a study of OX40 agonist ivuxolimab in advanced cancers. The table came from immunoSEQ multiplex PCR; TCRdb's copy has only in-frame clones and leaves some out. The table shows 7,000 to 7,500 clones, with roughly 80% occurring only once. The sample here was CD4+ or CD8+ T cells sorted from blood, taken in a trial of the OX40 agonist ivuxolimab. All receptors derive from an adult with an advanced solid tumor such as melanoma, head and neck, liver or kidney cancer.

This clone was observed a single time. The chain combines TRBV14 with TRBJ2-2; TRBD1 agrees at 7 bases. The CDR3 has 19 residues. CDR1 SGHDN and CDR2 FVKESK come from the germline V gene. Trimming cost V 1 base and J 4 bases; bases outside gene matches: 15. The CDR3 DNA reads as TGTGCCAGCAGCCAAGCCCAGATTGTGAGGACAGGAGTCACCGGGGAGCTGTTTTTT. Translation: CASSQAQIVRTGVTGELFF.

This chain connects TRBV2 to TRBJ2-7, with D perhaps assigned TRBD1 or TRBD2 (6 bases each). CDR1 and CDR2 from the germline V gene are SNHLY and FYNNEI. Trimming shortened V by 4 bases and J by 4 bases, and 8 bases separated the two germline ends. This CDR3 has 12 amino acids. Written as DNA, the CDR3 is TGTGCCAGCAGTGGGGGGGCGTACGAGCAGTACTTC. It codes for CASSGGAYEQYF.

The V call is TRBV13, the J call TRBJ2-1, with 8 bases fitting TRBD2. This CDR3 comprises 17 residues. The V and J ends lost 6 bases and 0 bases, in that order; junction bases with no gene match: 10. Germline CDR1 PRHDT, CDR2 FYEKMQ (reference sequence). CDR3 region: CASRATVAGNSYNEQFF. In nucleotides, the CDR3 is TGTGCCAGCAGGGCCACCGTAGCGGGGAACTCCTACAATGAGCAGTTCTTC. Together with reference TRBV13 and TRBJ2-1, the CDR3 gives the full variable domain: AAGVIQSPRHLIKEKRETATLKCYPIPRHDTVYWYQQGPGQDPQFLISFYEKMQSDKGSIPDRFSAQQFSDYHSELNMSSLELGDSALYFCASRATVAGNSYNEQFFGPGTRLTVL.

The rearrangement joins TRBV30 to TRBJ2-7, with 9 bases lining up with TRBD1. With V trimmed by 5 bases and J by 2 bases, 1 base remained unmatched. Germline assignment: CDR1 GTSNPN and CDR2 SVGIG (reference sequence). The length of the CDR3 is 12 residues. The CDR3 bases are TGTGCCTGGGGGACAGGGCCCTACGAGCAGTACTTC. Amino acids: CAWGTGPYEQYF.

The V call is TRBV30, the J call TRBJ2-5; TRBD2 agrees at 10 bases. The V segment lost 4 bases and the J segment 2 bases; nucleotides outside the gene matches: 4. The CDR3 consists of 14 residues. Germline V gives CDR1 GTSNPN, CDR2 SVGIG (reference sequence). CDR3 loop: CAWTSGGHQETQYF. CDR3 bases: TGTGCCTGGACTAGCGGGGGACATCAAGAGACCCAGTACTTC.

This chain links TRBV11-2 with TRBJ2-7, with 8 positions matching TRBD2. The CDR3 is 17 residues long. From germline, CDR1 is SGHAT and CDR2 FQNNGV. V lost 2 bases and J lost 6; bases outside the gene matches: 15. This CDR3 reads CASSLYGVGGGTIEQYF. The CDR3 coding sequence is TGTGCCAGCAGCTTATACGGAGTGGGCGGGGGGACTATCGAGCAGTACTTC.

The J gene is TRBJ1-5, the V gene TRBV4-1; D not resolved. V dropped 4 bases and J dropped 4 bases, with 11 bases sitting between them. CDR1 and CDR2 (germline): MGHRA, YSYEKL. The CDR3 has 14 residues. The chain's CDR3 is CASSRETENQPQHF. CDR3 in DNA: TGCGCCAGCAGCCGAGAGACTGAGAATCAGCCCCAGCATTTT.

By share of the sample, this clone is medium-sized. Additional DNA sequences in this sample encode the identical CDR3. The CDR3 reads CASSEDRNSGNTIYF. The CDR3 DNA reads TGTGCCAGCAGTGAAGACAGAAACTCTGGAAACACCATATATTTT. This chain joins TRBV6-1 and TRBJ1-3; D gene uncertain. V shed 1 base and J shed 0 bases, with 7 bases lying between them. CDR3 length: 15 residues. Germline assignment: CDR1 MNHNS and CDR2 SASEGT.

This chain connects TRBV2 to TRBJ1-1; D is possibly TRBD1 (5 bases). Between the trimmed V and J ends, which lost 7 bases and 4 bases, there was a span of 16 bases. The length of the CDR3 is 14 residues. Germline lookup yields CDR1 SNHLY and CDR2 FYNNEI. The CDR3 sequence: CASTPGPRGTEAFF. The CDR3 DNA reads TGTGCCAGCACCCCGGGACCCCGGGGCACTGAAGCTTTCTTT. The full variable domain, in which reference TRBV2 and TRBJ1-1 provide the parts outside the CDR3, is EPEVTQTPSHQVTQMGQEVILRCVPISNHLYFYWYRQILGQKVEFLVSFYNNEISEKSEIFDDQFSVERPDGSNFTLKIRSTKLEDSAMYFCASTPGPRGTEAFFGQGTRLTVV.

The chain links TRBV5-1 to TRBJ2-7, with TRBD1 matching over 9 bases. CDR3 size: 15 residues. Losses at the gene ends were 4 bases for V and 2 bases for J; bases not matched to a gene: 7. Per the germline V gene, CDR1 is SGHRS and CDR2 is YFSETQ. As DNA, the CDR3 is TGCGCCAGCAGCCACCGGGACAGGGTCCCCTACGAGCAGTACTTC. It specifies CASSHRDRVPYEQYF.

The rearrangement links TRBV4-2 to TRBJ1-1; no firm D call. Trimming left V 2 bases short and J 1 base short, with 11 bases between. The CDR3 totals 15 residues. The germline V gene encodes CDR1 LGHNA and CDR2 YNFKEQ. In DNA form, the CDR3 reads TGTGCCAGCAGCCAACTACCGGGAGAGAACACTGAAGCTTTCTTT. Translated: CASSQLPGENTEAFF.

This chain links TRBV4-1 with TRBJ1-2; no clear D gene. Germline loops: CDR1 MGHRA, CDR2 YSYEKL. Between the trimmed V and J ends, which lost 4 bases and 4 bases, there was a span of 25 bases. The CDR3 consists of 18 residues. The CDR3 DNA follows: TGCGCCAGCAGCCCCCAAATGGTGAGGGCCGGACCGGGCTATGGCTACACCTTC. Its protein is CASSPQMVRAGPGYGYTF.

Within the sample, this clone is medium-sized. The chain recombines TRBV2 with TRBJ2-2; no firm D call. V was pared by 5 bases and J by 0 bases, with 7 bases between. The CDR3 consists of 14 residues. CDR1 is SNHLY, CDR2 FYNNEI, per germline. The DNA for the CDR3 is TGTGCCAGCAGTAACGGTTCGAACACCGGGGAGCTGTTTTTT. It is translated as CASSNGSNTGELFF.

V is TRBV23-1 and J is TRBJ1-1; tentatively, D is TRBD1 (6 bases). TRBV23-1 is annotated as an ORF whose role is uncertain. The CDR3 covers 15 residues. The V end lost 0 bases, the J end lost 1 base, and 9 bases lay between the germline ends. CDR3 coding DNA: TGCGCCAGCAGTCAATCTGGGGGGCGGAACACTGAAGCTTTCTTT. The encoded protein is CASSQSGGRNTEAFF.

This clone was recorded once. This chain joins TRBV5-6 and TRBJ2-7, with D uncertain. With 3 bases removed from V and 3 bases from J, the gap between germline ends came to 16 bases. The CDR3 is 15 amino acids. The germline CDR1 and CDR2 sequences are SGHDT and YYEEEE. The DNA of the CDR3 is TGTGCCAGCAGCTACGGGCCGCCGGAACTCTACGAGCAGTACTTC. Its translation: CASSYGPPELYEQYF.

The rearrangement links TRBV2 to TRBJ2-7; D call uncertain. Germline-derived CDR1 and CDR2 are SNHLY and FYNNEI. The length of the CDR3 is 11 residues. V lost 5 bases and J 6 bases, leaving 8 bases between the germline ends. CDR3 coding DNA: TGTGCCAGCAGTCTGGTGGGCGAGCAGTACTTC. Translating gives CASSLVGEQYF.

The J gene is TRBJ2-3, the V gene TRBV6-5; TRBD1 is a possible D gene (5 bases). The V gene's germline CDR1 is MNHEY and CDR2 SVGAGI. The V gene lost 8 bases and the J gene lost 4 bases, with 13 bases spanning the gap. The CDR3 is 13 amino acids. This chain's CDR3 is CASGAQGPDTQYF. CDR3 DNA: TGTGCCAGCGGGGCCCAGGGTCCAGATACGCAGTATTTT.

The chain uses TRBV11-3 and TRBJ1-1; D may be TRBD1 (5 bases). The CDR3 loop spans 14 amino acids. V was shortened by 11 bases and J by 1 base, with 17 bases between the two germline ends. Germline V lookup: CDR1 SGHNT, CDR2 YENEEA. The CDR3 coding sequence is TGTGCCGAAAGGGCGGGGACCCCGAACACTGAAGCTTTCTTT. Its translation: CAERAGTPNTEAFF.

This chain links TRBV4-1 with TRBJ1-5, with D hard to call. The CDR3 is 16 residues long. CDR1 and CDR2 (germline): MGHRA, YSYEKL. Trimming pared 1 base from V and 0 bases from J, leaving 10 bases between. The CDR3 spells CASSQVFRDSNQPQHF. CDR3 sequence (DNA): TGCGCCAGCAGCCAAGTTTTTCGGGATAGCAATCAGCCCCAGCATTTT.

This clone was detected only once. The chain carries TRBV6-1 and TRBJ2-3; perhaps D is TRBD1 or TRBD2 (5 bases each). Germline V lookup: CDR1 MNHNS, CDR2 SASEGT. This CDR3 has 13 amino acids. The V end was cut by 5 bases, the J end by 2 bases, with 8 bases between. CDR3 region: CASSFGTTDTQYF. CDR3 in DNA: TGTGCCAGCAGTTTTGGGACCACAGATACGCAGTATTTT.